The 4 T cell receptor beta chains presented below share a single source sample, sequenced in a study of regulatory T cells in long-lasting Graves disease. Sequencing libraries for TCR beta were prepared with iRepertoire HTBI primers and Arm-PCR of CDR3 regions. TCRdb re-derived calls from the multiplex PCR reads in MiXCR, one entry per CDR3 protein. The table lists roughly 420,000 distinct CDR3 sequences, roughly 17% of them singletons. Time point defined: newly diagnosed GD, antithyroid drugs for less than 3 months. PBMC-extracted RNA yielded the TCR library. This sample was also put to use in a study of T cells in Graves' hyperthyroidism and ophthalmopathy.

The material sequenced was peripheral blood mononuclear cells (PBMCs), taken at new diagnosis, from a patient treated with antithyroid drugs. These receptors came from a woman between 18 and 29 years old with Graves disease.

The chain carries TRBV4-1 and TRBJ2-1; D call uncertain. The J call is doubtful: the DNA matches TRBJ2-4 better. Germline loops: CDR1 MGHRA, CDR2 YSYEKL. CDR3 length: 14 amino acids. CDR3 bases: TGCGCCAGCAGCCCGCAGGAGACCAAAAACATTCAGTACTTC. Translating gives CASSPQETKNIQYF.

This clonotype was found many times. The V and J genes are TRBV28 and TRBJ2-5; maybe TRBD1 (5 bases). V dropped 3 bases and J dropped 0 bases, with 8 bases sitting between them. Germline values: CDR1 MDHEN, CDR2 SYDVKM. The CDR3 has 14 residues. The CDR3 sequence: CASSLVDNQETQYF. CDR3 in DNA: TGTGCCAGCAGTTTGGTGGACAACCAAGAGACCCAGTACTTC.

The genes are TRBV5-1 and TRBJ2-2, with D possibly matching TRBD1 (6 bases). Trimming pared 0 bases from V and 5 bases from J, leaving 17 bases between. This CDR3 contains 17 residues. Looked up from germline, CDR1 is SGHRS and CDR2 is YFSETQ. The CDR3: CASSLALGARVTGELFF. Written as DNA, the CDR3 is TGCGCCAGCAGCTTGGCGTTGGGGGCGCGTGTGACCGGGGAGCTGTTTTTT.

This clonotype was picked up one time. The chain carries TRBV7-2 and TRBJ1-2; TRBD1 aligns across 7 bases. Germline values: CDR1 SGHTA, CDR2 FQGNSA. This CDR3 spans 14 amino acids. The V gene end was trimmed by 5 bases and the J gene end by 8 bases; junction bases not matched to a gene: 11. The CDR3 loop is CASSQIGGRGGYTF. CDR3 bases: TGTGCCAGCAGCCAAATAGGGGGCCGTGGGGGCTACACCTTC.